Listed below are T cell receptor beta chains from one sample, sequenced in a study of regulatory T cells in long-lasting Graves disease. TCRdb re-called the multiplex PCR reads with MiXCR, one entry per CDR3 protein. This sample has hundreds of thousands of distinct CDR3 sequences, with 20% to 25% found just once. The sequences come from peripheral blood mononuclear cells (PBMCs), collected when the disease was refractory, from a patient treated with antithyroid drugs. Receptors originate from a female donor with Graves disease. Both conserved end residues are part of each CDR3. The D gene is left open where the match is weak. Not every row has a clone size; where given, it reads once, few, many or a size class.

TRBD1	few	TRBV3-1	TRBJ1-6	TGTGCCAGCAGCCAAAATAGCAGGGGGTATAATTCACCCCTCCACTTT	CASSQNSRGYNSPLHF
NA	few	TRBV29-1	TRBJ1-1	TGCAGCTCCCCGGTTGGCGCTGAAGCTTTCTTT	CSSPVGAEAFF
NA	few	TRBV20-1	TRBJ2-3	TGCAGTGCTAGAGATGGAGGATGGGGTTCGGATACGCAGTATTTT	CSARDGGWGSDTQYF
NA	NA	TRBV19	TRBJ1-3	TGTGCCAGTCGGGTAGGAGGAAACACCATATATTTT	CASRVGGNTIYF
NA	NA	TRBV7-9	TRBJ2-5	TGTGCCAGCAGCCCACAGGGGGGGCACAGAGAGACCCAGTACTTC	CASSPQGGHRETQYF
NA	few	TRBV11-2	TRBJ2-1	TGTGCCAGCAGCGGGATTAAGGGACACTCCTACAATGAGCAGTTCTTC	CASSGIKGHSYNEQFF
NA	many	TRBV28	TRBJ2-7	TGTGCCAGCAGTCCCCCTAAAAGAATGGATCTCCCCTACGAGCAGTACTTC	CASSPPKRMDLPYEQYF
NA	few	TRBV6-1	TRBJ2-7	TGTGCCACTTCCAACTCGGGGGACGAGCAGTACTTC	CATSNSGDEQYF
NA	few	TRBV19	TRBJ1-5	TGTGCCAGTAGTCCAGGGTCAGGGGCTAGCAATCAGCCCCAGCATTTT	CASSPGSGASNQPQHF
NA	many	TRBV27	TRBJ2-7	TGTGCCACCCAGAGGGGAGTCTACGAGCAGTACTTC	CATQRGVYEQYF